The 21 T cell receptor beta chains below all came from one sample that was sequenced in a study of chemoradiotherapy in HPV16-positive cancers. Assay used: immunoSEQ multiplex PCR; TCRdb lists only in-frame clones, some missing. The sample contains fewer than 40,000 clones, 88% of which appear only once. The sample was blood, taken from a patient who underwent chemoradiotherapy. These receptors all stem from a human donor with HPV-associated anogenital cancer.

This sequence joins TRBV21-1 and TRBJ2-5; the D call of TRBD1 is as the table states it, not checked on the DNA. With the DNA end fitting TRBJ2-7 better, the J assignment may be wrong. TRBV21-1 is annotated as a pseudogene. The CDR3 extends over 13 amino acids. CDR3 sequence (DNA): TGTGCCAGCAGCAAAGGGGCCCGTCACGAGCAGTACTTC. Its protein product is CASSKGARHEQYF.

The chain's CDR3 is CASSPEERETQYF. Here the CDR3 DNA reads TGTGCCAGCAGCCCAGAGGAGAGAGAGACCCAGTACTTC. V is TRBV5-6 and J is TRBJ2-5; no reliable D call. Germline V gene sequence: CDR1 SGHDT, CDR2 YYEEEE. The V end lost 4 bases, the J end lost 4 bases, and 11 bases lay between the germline ends. This CDR3 spans 13 amino acids.

CDR3 coding DNA: TGTGCCAGCAGTGAACCGGGACAGTACTCTGGGGCCAACGTCCTGACTTTC. Encoded protein: CASSEPGQYSGANVLTF. The rearrangement uses TRBV25-1 and TRBJ2-6; 7 bases are shared with TRBD1. This CDR3 has 17 amino acids. V was clipped by 2 bases and J by 0 bases; unmatched bases: 4. Germline values: CDR1 MGHDK, CDR2 SYGVNS.

This clone was seen only a few times. The J gene is TRBJ1-2, the V gene TRBV18; possibly TRBD1 for D (5 bases). The germline V and J ends were trimmed by 6 bases and 4 bases, with 12 bases remaining between them. This CDR3 contains 13 residues. The germline gives CDR1 KGHSH, CDR2 LQKENI. Here the CDR3 DNA reads TGTGCCAGCTCGCCTCAGGGCGCCTATGGCTACACCTTC. Encoded protein: CASSPQGAYGYTF.

J is TRBJ1-2 and V is TRBV7-9; TRBD1 matches at 8 bases. This CDR3 is built from 14 residues. The V gene's germline CDR1 is SEHNR and CDR2 FQNEAQ (reference sequence). The J segment lost 1 base and the V segment lost 5 bases, leaving 3 bases of the junction unmatched. Here the CDR3 reads CASSPGQGNYGYTF. In nucleotides, the CDR3 is TGTGCCAGCAGCCCAGGACAGGGTAACTATGGCTACACCTTC.

The V gene is TRBV6-4, the J gene TRBJ2-1; 7 bases line up with TRBD1. J gave up 8 bases and V 0 bases, and 7 bases lay outside the gene matches. The CDR3 has 15 residues. Germline V CDR1 and CDR2: MRHNA, SNTAGT. CDR3 coding DNA: TGTGCCAGCAGTGACTCAAGGGGGCCAAAGGATGAGCAGTTCTTC. It is translated as CASSDSRGPKDEQFF.

This chain joins TRBV19 and TRBJ2-3; 7 bases map to TRBD1. The V segment lost 6 bases and the J segment 0 bases; nucleotides outside the gene matches: 6. Germline assignment: CDR1 LNHDA and CDR2 SQIVND (reference sequence). The CDR3 contains 15 residues. CDR3 coding DNA: TGTGCCAGTAGCACTGGGACAGCTAGCACAGATACGCAGTATTTT. Amino acids: CASSTGTASTDTQYF.

This chain uses TRBV2 with TRBJ2-1, with 7 positions matching TRBD1. The CDR3 runs 15 residues. CDR1 is SNHLY and CDR2 is FYNNEI in the germline V gene. Germline trimming cut 2 bases from V and 4 bases from J; bases unmatched to any gene: 5. This chain's CDR3 is CASSESGQIYNEQFF. The CDR3 nucleotides are TGTGCCAGCAGTGAATCGGGACAGATATACAATGAGCAGTTCTTC.

This chain connects TRBV7-8 to TRBJ1-4, with 7 bases identical to TRBD1. The J segment lost 11 bases and the V segment lost 6 bases, leaving 15 bases of the junction unmatched. The CDR3 has 15 amino acids. CDR1 SGHVS and CDR2 FQNEAQ come from the germline V gene. This CDR3 reads CASRTGQYGTAKLFF. The CDR3 bases are TGTGCCAGCAGGACGGGACAGTACGGCACCGCGAAACTGTTTTTT.

This chain links TRBV5-1 with TRBJ1-1, with D uncertain. The germline CDR1 and CDR2 sequences are SGHRS and YFSETQ. The CDR3 has 14 amino acids. V lost 2 bases to trimming and J lost 0 bases, with 8 bases between them. The CDR3 spells CASSLSLMNTEAFF. In DNA form, the CDR3 reads TGCGCCAGCAGCTTAAGTCTCATGAACACTGAAGCTTTCTTT.

The V call is TRBV28, the J call TRBJ2-2, with 7 positions matching TRBD1. The ends lost 6 bases at V and 6 bases at J; junction bases unmatched: 1. The CDR3 length is 12 residues. Germline V gene lookup returns CDR1 MDHEN and CDR2 SYDVKM. The CDR3 coding sequence is TGTGCCAGCAGAACAGGGGCCGGGGAGCTGTTTTTT. Its protein product is CASRTGAGELFF.

A single count supports this clone. The V gene is TRBV4-1, the J gene TRBJ2-2; 10 bases map to TRBD2. This CDR3 region has 18 residues. V gave up 1 base and J gave up 2 bases; unmatched junction bases: 7. Germline V gene sequence: CDR1 MGHRA, CDR2 YSYEKL. CDR3 bases: TGCGCCAGCAGCCAAGGGACTAGCGGCCTAGATAACACCGGGGAGCTGTTTTTT. Translation: CASSQGTSGLDNTGELFF.

This clone was recorded a few times. The J gene is TRBJ2-1, the V gene TRBV28; TRBD2 might be the D (8 bases). CDR3 length: 19 amino acids. Between the trimmed V and J ends, which lost 7 bases and 0 bases, there was a span of 25 bases. CDR1 and CDR2 (germline): MDHEN, SYDVKM. CDR3: CASTYNPGLGGPSYNEQFF. The CDR3 bases are TGTGCCAGCACTTATAATCCGGGACTAGGGGGCCCCTCCTACAATGAGCAGTTCTTC.

The chain joins TRBV4-1 to TRBJ2-2; 7 bases map to TRBD2. The V segment lost 8 bases and the J segment 1 base; nucleotides outside the gene matches: 7. Germline CDR1 is MGHRA and CDR2 is YSYEKL. This CDR3 is 15 amino acids long. DNA of the CDR3: TGCGCCAGCGGGAGCGGGACGCTGAACACCGGGGAGCTGTTTTTT. Encoded protein: CASGSGTLNTGELFF.

The chain combines TRBV15 with TRBJ2-1; no firm D call. The CDR3 totals 12 residues. In germline, CDR1 is LNHNV, CDR2 YYDKDF (reference sequence). Trimming removed 11 bases from V and 0 bases from J, with 8 bases in between. The CDR3 DNA follows: TGTGCCTTGGCCAGCTCCTACAATGAGCAGTTCTTC. Translation: CALASSYNEQFF.

The rearrangement uses TRBV27 and TRBJ2-3, with D possibly matching TRBD1 (6 bases). CDR3 length: 15 amino acids. Germline loops: CDR1 MNHEY, CDR2 SMNVEV (reference sequence). V was trimmed by 5 bases and J by 0 bases, leaving 12 bases between them. CDR3 sequence reads: CASSGTGSSTDTQYF. DNA for the CDR3: TGTGCCAGCAGTGGTACAGGGTCTAGCACAGATACGCAGTATTTT.

V and J are TRBV5-6 and TRBJ2-3, with D possibly matching TRBD2 (5 bases). The CDR3 length is 15 residues. The germline gives CDR1 SGHDT, CDR2 YYEEEE. V was cut by 0 bases and J by 2 bases, with 10 bases left in between. CDR3 sequence: CASSLVLAATDTQYF. The CDR3 nucleotides are TGTGCCAGCAGCTTGGTTCTAGCAGCCACAGATACGCAGTATTTT. Full variable domain (rest looked up from reference TRBV5-6 and TRBJ2-3): DAGVTQSPTHLIKTRGQQVTLRCSPKSGHDTVSWYQQALGQGPQFIFQYYEEEERQRGNFPDRFSGHQFPNYSSELNVNALLLGDSALYLCASSLVLAATDTQYFGPGTRLTVL.

The rearrangement uses TRBV7-9 and TRBJ2-3; weak D call: TRBD1 (6 bases). CDR3 length: 13 amino acids. The V end lost 0 bases, the J end lost 13 bases, and 14 bases lay between the germline ends. Germline CDR1 reads SEHNR; CDR2 reads FQNEAQ (reference sequence). The CDR3 reads CASSLADGGLEYF. The CDR3 bases are TGTGCCAGCAGCTTAGCGGATGGGGGCCTGGAGTATTTT.

This chain uses TRBV11-2 with TRBJ2-3, with D uncertain. CDR1 SGHAT and CDR2 FQNNGV come from the germline V gene. This CDR3 comprises 17 residues. Trimming removed 7 bases from V and 0 bases from J, with 20 bases in between. CDR3 residues: CASTPSRVYTSTDTQYF. The CDR3 DNA is TGTGCCAGCACCCCCTCAAGGGTGTACACTAGCACAGATACGCAGTATTTT.

The chain carries TRBV7-9 and TRBJ1-4; D unclear. CDR3 length: 12 residues. Germline V gene lookup returns CDR1 SEHNR and CDR2 FQNEAQ (reference sequence). V shed 5 bases and J shed 14 bases, with 15 bases lying between them. The CDR3 DNA reads as TGTGCCAGCAGCCCCCCGGCGGACCGTCTGTTTTTT. Its translation is CASSPPADRLFF.

The chain employs TRBV11-1 and TRBJ2-5, with 8 nucleotides matching TRBD1. V gave up 3 bases and J gave up 4 bases; unmatched junction bases: 7. The V gene's germline CDR1 is SGHAT and CDR2 FQDESV (reference sequence). This CDR3 is built from 15 residues. The CDR3 region has the DNA TGTGCCAGCAGCTTGCCCGGGACAGGAGGAGAGACCCAGTACTTC. Protein product: CASSLPGTGGETQYF.